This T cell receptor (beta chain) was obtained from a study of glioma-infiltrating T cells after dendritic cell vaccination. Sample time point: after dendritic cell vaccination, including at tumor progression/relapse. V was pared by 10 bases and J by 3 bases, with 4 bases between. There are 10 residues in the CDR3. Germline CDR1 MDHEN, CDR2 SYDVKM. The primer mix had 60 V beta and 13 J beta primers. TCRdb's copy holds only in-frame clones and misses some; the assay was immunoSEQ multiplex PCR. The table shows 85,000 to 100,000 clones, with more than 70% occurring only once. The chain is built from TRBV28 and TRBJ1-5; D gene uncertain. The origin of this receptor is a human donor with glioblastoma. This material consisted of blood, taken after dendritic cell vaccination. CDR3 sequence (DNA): TGTGCCACCAACAATCAGCCCCAGCATTTT. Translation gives CATNNQPQHF.